One and the same sample provided the 24 T cell receptor beta chains below, sequenced in a study of cytomegalovirus exposure and HLA in healthy donors. This table comes from immunoSEQ multiplex PCR, and its TCRdb copy is limited to in-frame clones, with some not included. The sample lists roughly 100,000 clones, approximately 94% seen once, with roughly 0.89% in the top ten. Sequenced: PBMCs. Every receptor here comes from a woman under 30 in good health and CMV-seronegative.

V and J are TRBV10-3 and TRBJ1-3, with D hard to call. The CDR3 has 16 amino acids. Between the trimmed V and J ends, which lost 0 bases and 2 bases, there was a span of 11 bases. The V gene's germline CDR1 is ENHRY and CDR2 SYGVKD. The CDR3 loop reads CAISESLLGTGNTIYF. CDR3 nucleotide sequence: TGTGCCATCAGTGAGTCGCTACTAGGAACTGGAAACACCATATATTTT.

This clone was found once. This CDR3 reads CASSLTSGVNTYNEQFF. Here the CDR3 DNA reads TGTGCCAGCAGCTTGACTAGCGGAGTCAATACCTACAATGAGCAGTTCTTC. V and J are TRBV11-3 and TRBJ2-1, with 9 bases fitting TRBD2. The V gene's germline CDR1 is SGHNT and CDR2 YENEEA. With V trimmed by 3 bases and J by 2 bases, 8 bases remained unmatched. CDR3 length: 17 amino acids.

The V and J genes are TRBV27 and TRBJ2-7, with TRBD1 identical over 8 bases. Per the germline V gene, CDR1 is MNHEY and CDR2 is SMNVEV (reference sequence). This CDR3 contains 15 residues. V lost 2 bases to trimming and J lost 3 bases; unmatched junction nucleotides: 6. DNA for the CDR3: TGTGCCAGCAGTTTACGACAGGGGATGGTCTACGAGCAGTACTTC. Its protein product is CASSLRQGMVYEQYF.

CDR3 sequence reads: CASSTTAVRYGYTF. DNA of the CDR3: TGTGCCAGCAGTACGACAGCCGTCCGGTATGGCTACACCTTC. The V and J genes are TRBV6-5 and TRBJ1-2; tentatively, D is TRBD1 (5 bases). Between the trimmed V and J ends, which lost 5 bases and 5 bases, there was a span of 15 bases. The CDR3 runs to 14 residues. In germline, CDR1 is MNHEY, CDR2 SVGAGI.

The chain combines TRBV6-1 with TRBJ1-5; 8 bases are a match to TRBD1. V lost 4 bases, J lost 4 bases, and 3 bases stayed unmatched. Germline CDR1 is MNHNS and CDR2 is SASEGT. CDR3 size: 14 residues. CDR3 in amino acids: CASSVGQENQPQHF. Written as DNA, the CDR3 is TGTGCCAGCAGTGTGGGACAGGAAAATCAGCCCCAGCATTTT.

In nucleotides, the CDR3 is TGTGCCATCAGTGAGTCAAACAGGGACGAAAAACTGTTTTTT. Its translation is CAISESNRDEKLFF. V and J are TRBV10-3 and TRBJ1-4; possible D gene TRBD1, 6 bases. Per germline, CDR1 ENHRY and CDR2 SYGVKD. The V end was cut by 0 bases, the J end by 8 bases, with 10 bases between. The CDR3 is 14 residues long.

The sample holds one count of this clone. The chain recombines TRBV27 with TRBJ1-1; 9 bases align to TRBD1. CDR1 and CDR2 (germline): MNHEY, SMNVEV (reference sequence). The CDR3 is 14 amino acids. V dropped 4 bases and J dropped 1; count of bases not matched to a gene: 1. CDR3 sequence reads: CASSSGQGNTEAFF. CDR3 nucleotide sequence: TGTGCCAGCAGTTCGGGACAGGGGAACACTGAAGCTTTCTTT.

The V and J genes are TRBV6-1 and TRBJ2-5; D not certain. Trimming took 3 bases from V and 7 from J, leaving 6 bases between them. The germline gives CDR1 MNHNS, CDR2 SASEGT. This CDR3 spans 11 amino acids. The CDR3 here is CASSEELTQYF. In DNA form, the CDR3 reads TGTGCCAGCAGTGAGGAGTTGACCCAGTACTTC.

This sequence joins TRBV29-1 and TRBJ2-7; 8 nucleotides line up with TRBD1. CDR3 length: 13 residues. Looked up from germline, CDR1 is SQVTM and CDR2 is ANQGSEA. The V gene end was trimmed by 4 bases and the J gene end by 6 bases; junction bases not matched to a gene: 8. CDR3 sequence (DNA): TGCAGCGTTGCCGGACAGGGCGGAGGCGAGCAGTACTTC. Its translation is CSVAGQGGGEQYF.

This clone was seen a single time. The rearrangement joins TRBV7-2 to TRBJ1-6; D is possibly TRBD1 (6 bases). Germline CDR1 is SGHTA and CDR2 is FQGNSA. The CDR3 loop spans 14 amino acids. V dropped 4 bases and J dropped 5 bases, with 9 bases sitting between them. Here the CDR3 reads CASSSTGNNSPLHF. In nucleotides, the CDR3 is TGTGCCAGCAGCTCGACAGGAAATAATTCACCCCTCCACTTT.

In this sample, this clone turned up once. This chain links TRBV4-2 with TRBJ1-5, with D tentatively TRBD1 (6 bases). Germline loops: CDR1 LGHNA, CDR2 YNFKEQ. The CDR3 has 17 amino acids. Trimming removed 0 bases at V and 1 base at J, with 13 bases between. CDR3 sequence reads: CASSQEVGGASNQPQHF. CDR3 in DNA: TGTGCCAGCAGCCAAGAAGTAGGGGGGGCGAGCAATCAGCCCCAGCATTTT.

The count of this clone is one. The V and J genes are TRBV4-1 and TRBJ1-1, with D maybe TRBD1 (5 bases). The CDR3 loop spans 15 amino acids. Germline-derived CDR1 and CDR2 are MGHRA and YSYEKL. V dropped 0 bases and J dropped 5 bases, with 13 bases sitting between them. The CDR3 is CASSQDQGRATEAFF. CDR3 bases: TGCGCCAGCAGCCAAGATCAGGGCAGGGCTACTGAAGCTTTCTTT.

This chain uses TRBV5-1 with TRBJ2-2; D unclear. Trimming shortened V by 1 base and J by 6 bases, and 4 bases separated the two germline ends. The CDR3 contains 12 residues. The germline CDR1 and CDR2 sequences are SGHRS and YFSETQ. In DNA, the CDR3 is TGCGCCAGCAGCTTGTCGGCCGGGGAGCTGTTTTTT. Protein sequence: CASSLSAGELFF.

The chain uses TRBV27 and TRBJ1-2; D is undetermined. V gave up 8 bases and J gave up 2 bases, with 9 bases separating them. This CDR3 is 12 amino acids long. Germline V gene sequence: CDR1 MNHEY, CDR2 SMNVEV (reference sequence). CDR3 nucleotides: TGTGCCAGCCGGGTTGGGAACTATGGCTACACCTTC. As protein: CASRVGNYGYTF.

This clone was recorded once. The genes are TRBV28 and TRBJ1-1; 8 positions match TRBD1. Unmatched junction bases numbered 28, after V lost 4 bases and J lost 12 bases. CDR1 is MDHEN, CDR2 SYDVKM, per germline. The CDR3 is made up of 19 amino acids. In nucleotides, the CDR3 is TGTGCCAGCAGTTCCGCAGGACAGGGTCCGAGGACCTCTGACAGAAGTTCTTTCTTT. Its translation is CASSSAGQGPRTSDRSSFF.

J is TRBJ2-3 and V is TRBV5-1, with a tentative D call TRBD2 (6 bases). This CDR3 has 13 residues. Per the germline V gene, CDR1 is SGHRS and CDR2 is YFSETQ. Trimming left V 2 bases short and J 5 bases short, with 9 bases between. CDR3 sequence reads: CASSLAGRDTQYF. DNA of the CDR3: TGCGCCAGCAGCTTAGCCGGGAGAGATACGCAGTATTTT.

In DNA form, the CDR3 reads TGTGCCAGCAGTTTAGGAGGAAATAATTCACCCCTCCACTTT. It translates to CASSLGGNNSPLHF. This chain links TRBV27 with TRBJ1-6; D is ambiguous. CDR1 is MNHEY, CDR2 SMNVEV, per germline (reference sequence). The CDR3 contains 14 residues. V gave up 2 bases and J gave up 5 bases, with 7 bases separating them.

This chain joins TRBV19 and TRBJ2-7; maybe TRBD1 (6 bases). The CDR3 runs 14 residues. CDR1 is LNHDA and CDR2 is SQIVND in the germline V gene (reference sequence). V lost 0 bases and J lost 4, with 10 bases in between. The CDR3 is CASSIDLGQYEQYF. The CDR3 DNA is TGTGCCAGTAGTATAGACCTCGGACAGTACGAGCAGTACTTC.

Only one count was recorded for this clone. The chain uses TRBV19 and TRBJ2-2, with a tentative D call TRBD2 (6 bases). The length of the CDR3 is 13 residues. In germline, CDR1 is LNHDA, CDR2 SQIVND (reference sequence). Trimming shortened V by 3 bases and J by 6 bases, and 8 bases separated the two germline ends. CDR3 sequence reads: CASSIWGAGELFF. CDR3 DNA: TGTGCCAGTAGTATTTGGGGGGCCGGGGAGCTGTTTTTT.

The gene calls are TRBV4-1 and TRBJ1-1; 7 positions match TRBD1. The CDR3 totals 14 residues. Germline trimming cut 3 bases from V and 8 bases from J; bases unmatched to any gene: 9. Looked up from germline, CDR1 is MGHRA and CDR2 is YSYEKL. CDR3: CASSHGTAGSEAFF. The CDR3, as DNA: TGCGCCAGCAGCCACGGGACAGCTGGGTCGGAAGCTTTCTTT.

This clone showed up just once. The chain links TRBV7-8 to TRBJ1-3; D may be TRBD1 (6 bases). V lost 5 bases and J lost 2, with 13 bases in between. The CDR3 is made up of 15 amino acids. Germline V gives CDR1 SGHVS, CDR2 FQNEAQ. CDR3 in DNA: TGTGCCAGCAGCCCATCACAGGGAGCTGGAAACACCATATATTTT. The encoded protein is CASSPSQGAGNTIYF.

This rearrangement joins TRBV6-6 to TRBJ1-3; D not resolved. Trimming pared 8 bases from V and 4 bases from J, leaving 6 bases between. The CDR3 is made up of 11 amino acids. From germline, CDR1 is MNHNY and CDR2 SVGAGI (reference sequence). DNA of the CDR3: TGTGCCAGCCTAACCGGAAACACCATATATTTT. This sequence encodes CASLTGNTIYF.

J is TRBJ1-5 and V is TRBV30; TRBD1 agrees at 11 bases. The CDR3 has 15 residues. Looked up from germline, CDR1 is GTSNPN and CDR2 is SVGIG (reference sequence). The J segment lost 0 bases and the V segment lost 3 bases, leaving 1 base of the junction unmatched. The CDR3 loop reads CAWRGTGGSNQPQHF. DNA for the CDR3: TGTGCCTGGAGAGGGACAGGGGGTAGCAATCAGCCCCAGCATTTT.

This chain uses TRBV30 with TRBJ2-3; 8 positions agree with TRBD2. V was pared by 3 bases and J by 1 base, with 18 bases of the junction left unmatched. Germline V lookup: CDR1 GTSNPN, CDR2 SVGIG (reference sequence). CDR3 length: 19 residues. The CDR3 DNA follows: TGTGCCTGGAGGGATTCTAGCGGGCCGGGGCGGATGCGCACAGATACGCAGTATTTT. It codes for CAWRDSSGPGRMRTDTQYF.